Listed here are 30 T cell receptor beta chains from one sample, sequenced in a study of T cell repertoires in cytomegalovirus infection. TCRdb reprocessed the reads via MiXCR and lists one record per CDR3 protein. This table holds around 530,000 distinct CDR3 sequences, about 15% found once. The sequenced sample was CD8+ T cells from PBMCs. The origin of the receptors is a human donor in good health (CMV status not recorded). Some clones in this sample may be carry-over from other donors' samples.

Many counts were recorded for this clonotype. This chain links TRBV12-3 or TRBV12-4 with TRBJ1-6; no firm D call. V dropped 6 bases and J dropped 7 bases, with 10 bases sitting between them. CDR3 size: 13 residues. CDR3 sequence: CASRLSGNSPLHF. CDR3 nucleotides: TGTGCCAGCAGATTGAGCGGAAATTCACCCCTCCACTTT.

Many counts were recorded for this clonotype. The chain couples TRBV12-3 or TRBV12-4 to TRBJ2-2, with D possibly being TRBD2 (5 bases). The germline V and J ends were trimmed by 2 bases and 6 bases, with 13 bases remaining between them. This CDR3 region has 15 residues. CDR3 loop: CASSLSSGRAGELFF. The CDR3 DNA reads TGTGCCAGCAGTTTATCATCCGGGCGGGCCGGGGAGCTGTTTTTT.

A few counts support this clonotype. Mismatch with germline at one junction end may stem from a read error. The chain uses TRBV7-9 and TRBJ1-2; 7 nucleotides agree with TRBD1. The CDR3 spans 13 residues. Germline CDR1 reads SEHNR; CDR2 reads FQNEAQ (reference sequence). CDR3 coding DNA: TGTGCCAGCAGCTTAGTCGCTAGGGGGCTGGAAAGCTTC. Its protein is CASSLVARGLESF.

This sequence joins TRBV5-6 and TRBJ2-1; 11 nucleotides line up with TRBD1. Trimming removed 7 bases from V and 9 bases from J; junction bases left unmatched: 3. This CDR3 contains 12 residues. Germline CDR1 and CDR2: SGHDT and YYEEEE. The CDR3 DNA sequence: TGTGCCAGCGGGACAGGGGGAGGTGAGCAGTTCTTC. This encodes CASGTGGGEQFF.

This clonotype was observed many times. The genes are TRBV7-6 and TRBJ2-7, with a tentative D call TRBD1 (6 bases). The CDR3 covers 12 residues. The ends were cut back, 5 bases at V and 5 bases at J, with 10 bases in the middle. The germline V gene has CDR1 SGHVS and CDR2 FNYEAQ. CDR3: CASSVGGDEQYF. The DNA of the CDR3 is TGTGCCAGCAGCGTTGGGGGCGACGAGCAGTACTTC.

This clonotype was counted ten times or more. The chain joins TRBV28 to TRBJ1-5; 12 nucleotides match TRBD1. V shed 7 bases and J 5 bases; nucleotides not matched to a gene: 12. The CDR3 sequence is 17 residues long. Germline V gene sequence: CDR1 MDHEN, CDR2 SYDVKM. The CDR3 protein is CASTPSGTGGYDQPQHF. As DNA, the CDR3 is TGTGCCAGCACCCCCTCCGGGACAGGGGGCTATGATCAGCCCCAGCATTTT.

CDR3 residues: CASSLSSLGTASKQYF. The CDR3 nucleotides are TGTGCCAGCAGTTTATCATCCCTCGGGACAGCCTCAAAGCAGTACTTC. The V and J genes are TRBV27 and TRBJ2-7, with 7 bases identical to TRBD1. The CDR3 loop spans 16 amino acids. V trimming: 0 bases; J trimming: 8 bases; junction bases outside the gene matches: 13. In germline, CDR1 is MNHEY, CDR2 SMNVEV (reference sequence).

There are many counts of this clonotype. The J gene is TRBJ1-2, the V gene TRBV12-3 or TRBV12-4; D is possibly TRBD1 (6 bases). Trimming removed 5 bases from V and 7 bases from J, with 11 bases in between. CDR3 length: 12 amino acids. The CDR3, as DNA: TGTGCCAGCAGTCGAGGGGGGACTGGCTACACCTTC. Amino acid sequence: CASSRGGTGYTF.

This clonotype was detected many times. V and J are TRBV4-3 and TRBJ1-2; D remains unclear. The CDR3 has 15 residues. The V end lost 0 bases, the J end lost 2 bases, and 10 bases lay between the germline ends. The germline V gene encodes CDR1 LGHNA and CDR2 YSLEER. CDR3 loop: CASSQDVPENYGYTF. The CDR3 DNA is TGCGCCAGCAGCCAAGATGTTCCGGAGAACTATGGCTACACCTTC.

This clonotype was recorded many times. The J gene is TRBJ2-1, the V gene TRBV6-1; D gene ambiguous. V was pared by 3 bases and J by 4 bases, with 10 bases between. The CDR3 is made up of 14 amino acids. Germline CDR1 is MNHNS and CDR2 is SASEGT. The CDR3, as DNA: TGTGCCAGCAGTGAGTCAGCCTATTACAATGAGCAGTTCTTC. Amino acid sequence: CASSESAYYNEQFF.

The chain links TRBV29-1 to TRBJ2-1; TRBD2 agrees at 10 bases. This CDR3 spans 15 amino acids. V lost 6 bases and J lost 0; bases outside the gene matches: 5. The germline V gene has CDR1 SQVTM and CDR2 ANQGSEA. The CDR3 DNA reads TGCAGCGTCGCTGGGACTAGCGACTCCTACAATGAGCAGTTCTTC. Protein: CSVAGTSDSYNEQFF.

The J gene is TRBJ2-3, the V gene TRBV5-4; D may be TRBD2 (5 bases). The V gene lost 1 base and the J gene lost 2 bases, with 17 bases spanning the gap. The germline V gene has CDR1 SGHNT and CDR2 YYREEE (reference sequence). The CDR3 is 17 amino acids. The CDR3 DNA follows: TGTGCCAGCAGCTTGAAGACTACACCTCTCTCCACAGATACGCAGTATTTT. It is translated as CASSLKTTPLSTDTQYF.

This clonotype occurred many times. This rearrangement joins TRBV12-3 or TRBV12-4 to TRBJ1-1, with D perhaps TRBD1 (5 bases). V gave up 7 bases and J gave up 7 bases, with 13 bases separating them. The CDR3 has 12 amino acids. The CDR3 DNA sequence: TGTGCCAGCACCCAAGGGACTGTTGAAGCTTTCTTT. Encoded protein: CASTQGTVEAFF.

This clonotype was observed a handful of times. The V call is TRBV7-7, the J call TRBJ2-1; 10 bases line up with TRBD2. The CDR3 totals 15 residues. CDR1 is SSHAT, CDR2 FNYEAQ, per germline (reference sequence). Trimming cost V 2 bases and J 7 bases; bases outside gene matches: 5. In DNA, the CDR3 is TGTGCCAGCAGCTTAACAGCGGGGGGGATGAATGAGCAGTTCTTC. This sequence encodes CASSLTAGGMNEQFF.

A few counts support this clonotype. The gene calls are TRBV7-9 and TRBJ2-4; a weak D match, TRBD2 (5 bases). This CDR3 comprises 16 residues. V lost 5 bases to trimming and J lost 0 bases, with 14 bases between them. The germline V gene encodes CDR1 SEHNR and CDR2 FQNEAQ (reference sequence). CDR3 amino acids: CASSTGNLLAKNIQYF. DNA of the CDR3: TGTGCCAGCAGCACGGGGAACCTATTAGCCAAAAACATTCAGTACTTC.

This clonotype was observed many times. V is TRBV11-2 and J is TRBJ2-1; D is perhaps TRBD2 (5 bases). CDR3 length: 16 residues. Germline-derived CDR1 and CDR2 are SGHAT and FQNNGV. Trimming left V 3 bases short and J 0 bases short, with 12 bases between. The CDR3 spells CASSFRLAGSYNEQFF. The CDR3 region has the DNA TGTGCCAGCAGCTTCCGTCTTGCGGGCTCCTACAATGAGCAGTTCTTC.

The chain recombines TRBV11-2 with TRBJ2-1; 13 nucleotides line up with TRBD2. The CDR3 extends over 17 amino acids. The germline gives CDR1 SGHAT, CDR2 FQNNGV. V lost 5 bases, J lost 4 bases, and 8 bases stayed unmatched. The CDR3 region has the DNA TGTGCCAGCAGCCCACCGACTAGCGGGGGGAAATACAATGAGCAGTTCTTC. As protein: CASSPPTSGGKYNEQFF.

This clonotype was detected ten times or more. This chain uses TRBV7-3 with TRBJ2-5, with 8 bases lining up with TRBD2. The germline CDR1 and CDR2 sequences are SGHTA and FQGTGA. This CDR3 spans 15 amino acids. J gave up 5 bases and V 5 bases, and 10 bases lay outside the gene matches. The CDR3 is CASSPGGGSWETQYF. CDR3 sequence (DNA): TGTGCCAGCAGCCCGGGAGGGGGAAGCTGGGAGACCCAGTACTTC.

This clonotype was detected a few times. V gene TRBV30 combines with J gene TRBJ1-1; no clear D gene. The ends were cut back, 7 bases at V and 2 bases at J, with 11 bases in the middle. CDR1 and CDR2 from the germline V gene are GTSNPN and SVGIG (reference sequence). This CDR3 spans 12 amino acids. For the CDR3, the DNA is TGTGCCTCCTGGGCGGATAACACTGAAGCTTTCTTT. Translating it yields CASWADNTEAFF. Filled out from reference TRBV30 and TRBJ1-1, the complete variable domain reads SQTIHQWPATLVQPVGSPLSLECTVEGTSNPNLYWYRQAAGRGLQLLFYSVGIGQISSEVPQNLSASRPQDRQFILSSKKLLLSDSGFYLCASWADNTEAFFGQGTRLTVV.

The rearrangement links TRBV7-9 to TRBJ1-2; 7 nucleotides align to TRBD1. This CDR3 has 13 amino acids. The ends lost 4 bases at V and 3 bases at J; junction bases unmatched: 2. Germline V gives CDR1 SEHNR, CDR2 FQNEAQ (reference sequence). CDR3: CASSSGGHYGYTF. As DNA, the CDR3 is TGTGCCAGCAGCTCAGGGGGACACTATGGCTACACCTTC.

This clonotype was detected only a few times. V and J are TRBV19 and TRBJ2-7, with a weak D call TRBD1 (7 bases). V was shortened by 5 bases and J by 2 bases, with 16 bases between the two germline ends. There are 15 residues in the CDR3. CDR1 LNHDA and CDR2 SQIVND come from the germline V gene (reference sequence). The DNA of the CDR3 is TGTGCCAGTAGTGGGGGGACAGCTGATACCTACGAGCAGTACTTC. Amino acid sequence: CASSGGTADTYEQYF. Full variable domain (outside the CDR3, taken from reference TRBV19 and TRBJ2-7): DGGITQSPKYLFRKEGQNVTLSCEQNLNHDAMYWYRQDPGQGLRLIYYSQIVNDFQKGDIAEGYSVSREKKESFPLTVTSAQKNPTAFYLCASSGGTADTYEQYFGPGTRLTVT.

A few counts support this clonotype. This chain links TRBV9 with TRBJ1-5; 7 bases match TRBD1. This CDR3 region has 15 residues. Germline V gives CDR1 SGDLS, CDR2 YYNGEE. Germline trimming cut 0 bases from V and 6 bases from J; bases unmatched to any gene: 6. Here the CDR3 DNA reads TGTGCCAGCAGCGTAGGGTCAGGGGGAAGTCAGCCCCAGCATTTT. Translated, it gives CASSVGSGGSQPQHF. Full variable domain (missing parts from reference TRBV9 and TRBJ1-5): DSGVTQTPKHLITATGQRVTLRCSPRSGDLSVYWYQQSLDQGLQFLIQYYNGEERAKGNILERFSAQQFPDLHSELNLSSLELGDSALYFCASSVGSGGSQPQHFGDGTRLSIL.

The sample holds many counts of this clonotype. The chain employs TRBV19 and TRBJ2-7; 13 bases match TRBD2. The ends lost 6 bases at V and 5 bases at J; junction bases unmatched: 16. From germline, CDR1 is LNHDA and CDR2 SQIVND (reference sequence). The CDR3 is 18 amino acids. Here the CDR3 reads CASRGNGLAGEPPHEQYF. The CDR3 nucleotides read TGTGCCAGTAGGGGAAACGGACTAGCGGGAGAGCCTCCTCACGAGCAGTACTTC.

In this sample, this clonotype turned up many times. The rearrangement uses TRBV7-8 and TRBJ2-5; tentative D call: TRBD2 (6 bases). The CDR3 has 18 amino acids. Germline V gene lookup returns CDR1 SGHVS and CDR2 FQNEAQ. V shed 5 bases and J shed 2 bases, with 24 bases lying between them. The CDR3 protein is CASSPRMFWSGAQETQYF. CDR3 sequence (DNA): TGTGCCAGCAGCCCACGAATGTTTTGGTCGGGAGCTCAAGAGACCCAGTACTTC.

This clonotype was counted many times. The chain links TRBV7-6 to TRBJ2-3; the D gene is possibly TRBD1 (6 bases). Germline V gene sequence: CDR1 SGHVS, CDR2 FNYEAQ. This CDR3 is 17 amino acids long. V lost 5 bases and J 0 bases, leaving 18 bases between the germline ends. The CDR3, as DNA: TGTGCCAGCAGCCAACTCACCCCTGGGACAAGCACAGATACGCAGTATTTT. It codes for CASSQLTPGTSTDTQYF.

This clonotype was picked up a small number of times. The V call is TRBV9, the J call TRBJ2-1; D is unresolved. CDR3 length: 11 residues. CDR1 and CDR2 from the germline V gene are SGDLS and YYNGEE. The germline V and J ends were trimmed by 7 bases and 4 bases, with 6 bases remaining between them. The CDR3: CASGPYNEQFF. The DNA of the CDR3 is TGTGCCAGCGGCCCGTACAATGAGCAGTTCTTC.

This clonotype was recorded many times. The gene calls are TRBV12-3 or TRBV12-4 and TRBJ2-7; D is possibly TRBD1 (5 bases). The CDR3 extends over 14 amino acids. V was pared by 0 bases and J by 6 bases, with 12 bases between. For the CDR3, the DNA is TGTGCCAGCAGTTTAGCAGGGGCGCGTAGCGAGCAGTACTTC. This sequence encodes CASSLAGARSEQYF.

In this sample, this clonotype turned up many times. The chain is built from TRBV7-3 and TRBJ2-3, with D perhaps assigned TRBD1 or TRBD2 (6 bases each). Germline V gene sequence: CDR1 SGHTA, CDR2 FQGTGA. The CDR3 spans 15 residues. Trimming left V 0 bases short and J 0 bases short, with 7 bases between. The CDR3 region is CASSLTGGSTDTQYF. In DNA, the CDR3 is TGTGCCAGCAGCTTAACAGGGGGGAGCACAGATACGCAGTATTTT.

In this sample, this clonotype turned up a few times. The rearrangement joins TRBV19 to TRBJ1-5; possibly TRBD1 for D (5 bases). V was cut by 6 bases and J by 1 base, with 22 bases left in between. This CDR3 is 18 amino acids long. Germline assignment: CDR1 LNHDA and CDR2 SQIVND (reference sequence). CDR3 sequence: CASRGVVWGERSNQPQHF. The CDR3 coding sequence is TGTGCCAGTAGGGGGGTCGTGTGGGGCGAAAGGAGCAATCAGCCCCAGCATTTT.

This sequence joins TRBV7-9 and TRBJ1-2, with 8 bases lining up with TRBD1. Germline CDR1 SEHNR, CDR2 FQNEAQ (reference sequence). CDR3 length equals 16 residues. With V trimmed by 2 bases and J by 4 bases, 9 bases remained unmatched. In DNA form, the CDR3 reads TGTGCCAGCAGCTTAAGGGCCAGGGGGCCGGGCTATGGCTACACCTTC. Translated: CASSLRARGPGYGYTF. Supplemented by reference TRBV7-9 and TRBJ1-2, the full variable domain reads DTGVSQNPRHKITKRGQNVTFRCDPISEHNRLYWYRQTLGQGPEFLTYFQNEAQLEKSRLLSDRFSAERPKGSFSTLEIQRTEQGDSAMYLCASSLRARGPGYGYTFGSGTRLTVV.